The 21 T cell receptor beta chains listed next were all sequenced from one sample in a study of blood T cell repertoires in COVID-19. This table comes from immunoSEQ multiplex PCR, and its TCRdb copy is limited to in-frame clones, with some not included. The sample has 90,000 to 100,000 clones, around 80% seen once. Specimen: peripheral blood. These receptor sequences come from a man in his sixties with acute or convalescent COVID-19.

The V and J genes are TRBV2 and TRBJ1-2; D is unclear. Germline V lookup: CDR1 SNHLY, CDR2 FYNNEI. Trimming shortened V by 4 bases and J by 8 bases, and 14 bases separated the two germline ends. The CDR3 has 13 amino acids. CDR3 protein: CASSAGNTGGYTF. For the CDR3, the DNA is TGTGCCAGCAGTGCGGGTAATACGGGAGGCTACACCTTC.

The J gene is TRBJ1-3, the V gene TRBV6-2 or TRBV6-3; D unresolved. CDR1 and CDR2 from the germline V gene are MNHEY and SVGEGT. The CDR3 extends over 17 amino acids. Trimming pared 0 bases from V and 0 bases from J, leaving 12 bases between. DNA of the CDR3: TGTGCCAGCAGTTACTCGGCTCGAACCTCCTCTGGAAACACCATATATTTT. Amino acids: CASSYSARTSSGNTIYF.

The chain combines TRBV5-1 with TRBJ1-1; TRBD1 is a possible D gene (6 bases). Germline CDR1 is SGHRS and CDR2 is YFSETQ. Trimming cost V 5 bases and J 1 base, with 12 bases left between them. The CDR3 consists of 14 residues. This chain's CDR3 is CASSTQGQNTEAFF. The CDR3, as DNA: TGCGCCAGCAGTACTCAGGGACAGAACACTGAAGCTTTCTTT.

The CDR3 DNA reads as TGTGCCAGCAGTTCCCTTCCGGGACAAAGGTTGGACGAGCAGTACTTC. Encoded protein: CASSSLPGQRLDEQYF. The gene calls are TRBV7-6 and TRBJ2-7; D is perhaps TRBD1 (6 bases). CDR3 length: 16 amino acids. Trimming removed 6 bases from V and 5 bases from J, with 23 bases in between. Germline-derived CDR1 and CDR2 are SGHVS and FNYEAQ.

The chain's CDR3 is CASSLTGATGGFEKLFF. CDR3 sequence (DNA): TGTGCCAGCAGCCTTACGGGAGCCACAGGGGGGTTTGAAAAACTGTTTTTT. The chain combines TRBV7-2 with TRBJ1-4; 8 bases match TRBD1. This CDR3 region has 17 residues. V gave up 5 bases and J gave up 7 bases; unmatched junction bases: 15. Germline V CDR1 and CDR2: SGHTA, FQGNSA.

With respect to this clone: The sample holds other DNA sequences that translate to the same CDR3. The rearrangement joins TRBV2 to TRBJ1-5; D may be TRBD1 (5 bases). V lost 4 bases and J lost 1, with 8 bases in between. This CDR3 contains 14 residues. From germline, CDR1 is SNHLY and CDR2 FYNNEI. CDR3 sequence (DNA): TGTGCCAGCAGTGGTGGACAAAGCAATCAGCCCCAGCATTTT. This gives the protein CASSGGQSNQPQHF.

The chain uses TRBV5-1 and TRBJ1-6; TRBD1 matches at 7 bases. The CDR3 loop spans 15 amino acids. In germline, CDR1 is SGHRS, CDR2 YFSETQ. The junction had 8 bases not matched to a gene; V was cut back by 4 bases and J by 7 bases. The DNA of the CDR3 is TGCGCCAGCAGCGTCTACCCGGGACAGAATTCACCCCTCCACTTT. Translation gives CASSVYPGQNSPLHF.

V is TRBV6-6 and J is TRBJ1-3; TRBD1 is a possible D gene (5 bases). V lost 6 bases and J lost 1, with 13 bases in between. This CDR3 region has 15 residues. Germline V gives CDR1 MNHNY, CDR2 SVGAGI (reference sequence). CDR3 bases: TGTGCCAGCAGGAACTCGGGGGAATCTGGAAACACCATATATTTT. Amino acids: CASRNSGESGNTIYF.

The CDR3 region is CASSYGSGGTDTQYF. In DNA form, the CDR3 reads TGTGCCAGCAGTTACGGGTCGGGGGGCACAGATACGCAGTATTTT. The rearrangement uses TRBV6-5 and TRBJ2-3; tentatively, D is TRBD2 (6 bases). The CDR3 loop spans 15 amino acids. V was clipped by 2 bases and J by 1 base, with 10 bases between them. Looked up from germline, CDR1 is MNHEY and CDR2 is SVGAGI.

This sequence joins TRBV6-1 and TRBJ1-5; a possible D gene is TRBD1 (6 bases). V lost 4 bases, J lost 3 bases, and 16 bases lay in between. The CDR3 contains 16 residues. From germline, CDR1 is MNHNS and CDR2 SASEGT. The DNA of the CDR3 is TGTGCCAGCAGTGCGACAGGCGCCCTCCACAATCAGCCCCAGCATTTT. Residues: CASSATGALHNQPQHF.

The V and J genes are TRBV5-1 and TRBJ1-3; TRBD1 matches at 8 bases. The V gene's germline CDR1 is SGHRS and CDR2 YFSETQ. The CDR3 sequence is 14 residues long. J gave up 8 bases and V 0 bases, and 4 bases lay outside the gene matches. The CDR3 spells CASSLVQGADTIYF. The CDR3 region has the DNA TGCGCCAGCAGCTTGGTCCAGGGGGCGGACACCATATATTTT.

The J gene is TRBJ1-2, the V gene TRBV6-6; 7 bases are shared with TRBD1. J lost 8 bases, V lost 5 bases, and 8 bases had no gene match. The CDR3 length is 13 residues. The germline CDR1 and CDR2 sequences are MNHNY and SVGAGI (reference sequence). The CDR3 loop is CASSREGQLGYTF. The CDR3 bases are TGTGCCAGCAGTCGTGAGGGACAGCTGGGCTACACCTTC.

The chain links TRBV29-1 to TRBJ2-1; no definite D call. In germline, CDR1 is SQVTM, CDR2 ANQGSEA. Trimming shortened V by 3 bases and J by 7 bases, and 10 bases separated the two germline ends. This CDR3 is 12 amino acids long. The CDR3: CSVERLGNEQFF. CDR3 in DNA: TGCAGCGTTGAGAGACTGGGTAATGAGCAGTTCTTC.

This clone was seen just once. The chain has TRBV15 and TRBJ2-3; TRBD2 might be the D (5 bases). The CDR3 covers 16 residues. With 4 bases removed from V and 2 bases from J, the gap between germline ends came to 16 bases. CDR1 and CDR2 from the germline V gene are LNHNV and YYDKDF (reference sequence). The DNA for the CDR3 is TGTGCCACCAGCAAAGGCCCAAGCGGCTTCACAGATACGCAGTATTTT. Its protein is CATSKGPSGFTDTQYF.

The V and J genes are TRBV7-2 and TRBJ2-4; D ambiguous. Trimming took off 5 bases at V and 1 base at J, with 24 bases between the two ends. The germline gives CDR1 SGHTA, CDR2 FQGNSA. The CDR3 is 19 amino acids. CDR3 amino acids: CASSMRLSLAPFAKNIQYF. The CDR3 DNA reads TGTGCCAGCAGCATGAGACTTTCGCTCGCCCCCTTTGCCAAAAACATTCAGTACTTC.

The chain employs TRBV28 and TRBJ2-1, with 8 bases identical to TRBD2. J gave up 6 bases and V 7 bases, and 14 bases lay outside the gene matches. The CDR3 covers 16 residues. Germline CDR1 is MDHEN and CDR2 is SYDVKM. The CDR3 loop reads CASNTFRRGGPNEQFF. The CDR3 bases are TGTGCCAGCAACACCTTTCGTCGGGGGGGTCCCAATGAGCAGTTCTTC. The full variable domain, with the rest looked up from reference TRBV28 and TRBJ2-1, is DVKVTQSSRYLVKRTGEKVFLECVQDMDHENMFWYRQDPGLGLRLIYFSYDVKMKEKGDIPEGYSVSREKKERFSLILESASTNQTSMYLCASNTFRRGGPNEQFFGPGTRLTVL.

This chain joins TRBV19 and TRBJ1-1; 8 bases line up with TRBD1. The length of the CDR3 is 14 residues. Unmatched junction bases numbered 7, after V lost 8 bases and J lost 2 bases. The germline V gene encodes CDR1 LNHDA and CDR2 SQIVND (reference sequence). This CDR3 is CASRTGSRNTEAFF. Here the CDR3 DNA reads TGTGCCAGTCGGACAGGGAGTCGAAACACTGAAGCTTTCTTT.

This clone turned up a few times. J is TRBJ1-3 and V is TRBV10-3, with no clear D. CDR1 and CDR2 (germline): ENHRY, SYGVKD. Trimming cost V 5 bases and J 1 base, with 3 bases left between them. The CDR3 is 12 residues long. CDR3 in amino acids: CAISPSGNTIYF. Here the CDR3 DNA reads TGTGCCATCAGTCCTTCTGGAAACACCATATATTTT.

CDR3 DNA: TGTGCCAGCTCACCACCAGGGACTAGCGGGGCCATCTACGAGCAGTACTTC. Translating gives CASSPPGTSGAIYEQYF. The rearrangement uses TRBV18 and TRBJ2-7; 13 positions agree with TRBD2. Germline V gene lookup returns CDR1 KGHSH and CDR2 LQKENI. With V trimmed by 0 bases and J by 3 bases, 5 bases remained unmatched. The length of the CDR3 is 17 residues.

A single count supports this clone. The chain employs TRBV28 and TRBJ1-1; D is possibly TRBD1 (5 bases). Germline CDR1 and CDR2: MDHEN and SYDVKM. This CDR3 comprises 14 residues. V was pared by 6 bases and J by 4 bases, with 15 bases between. The CDR3 coding sequence is TGTGCCAGCAGATCCCAGGGTGTTGGCACTGAAGCTTTCTTT. Its protein product is CASRSQGVGTEAFF.

This sequence joins TRBV13 and TRBJ1-6, with 9 bases identical to TRBD1. The CDR3 loop spans 16 amino acids. Germline-derived CDR1 and CDR2 are PRHDT and FYEKMQ (reference sequence). V shed 5 bases, J shed 7 bases, and the junction held 9 bases outside the gene matches. The CDR3 sequence: CASSPTGGLGNSPLHF. The DNA of the CDR3 is TGTGCCAGCAGCCCGACAGGGGGATTGGGAAATTCACCCCTCCACTTT.